This T cell receptor beta chain was sequenced for a study of technical replicates of blood from a few donors. V was clipped by 10 bases and J by 2 bases, with 18 bases between them. Per the germline V gene, CDR1 is ENHRY and CDR2 is SYGVKD. The CDR3 is 14 residues long. Profiling relied on immunoSEQ multiplex PCR, and the TCRdb table lists in-frame clones only, not all of them. The sample has about 53,000 clones; more than 70% are singletons. This sequence joins TRBV10-3 and TRBJ2-7; D is possibly TRBD2 (6 bases). Specimen: PBMCs. This receptor was identified in a human donor in good health. Some clones in this sample may be carry-over from other donors' samples. DNA of the CDR3: TGTGCCACCCGGCTAGCGACCAATCCCTACGAGCAGTACTTC. Its translation: CATRLATNPYEQYF.